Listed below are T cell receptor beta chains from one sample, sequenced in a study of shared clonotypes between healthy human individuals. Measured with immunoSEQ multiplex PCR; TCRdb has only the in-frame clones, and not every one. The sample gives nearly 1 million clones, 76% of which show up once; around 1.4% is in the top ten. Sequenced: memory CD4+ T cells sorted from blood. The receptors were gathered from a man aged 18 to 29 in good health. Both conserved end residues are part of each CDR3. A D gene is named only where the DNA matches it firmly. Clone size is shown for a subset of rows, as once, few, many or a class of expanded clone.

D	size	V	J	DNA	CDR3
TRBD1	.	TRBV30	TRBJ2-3	TGTGCCTGGAGTATTACTCGGGACAGGGGGACAGATACGCAGTATTTT	CAWSITRDRGTDTQYF
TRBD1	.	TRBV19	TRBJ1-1	TGTGCCAGTACCCCTCTCGGACAGGGTGGGACTGAAGCTTTCTTT	CASTPLGQGGTEAFF
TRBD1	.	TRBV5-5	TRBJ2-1	TGTGCCAGCAGCGACGGGACAGGACTTTACAATGAGCAGTTCTTC	CASSDGTGLYNEQFF
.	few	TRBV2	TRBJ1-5	TGTGCCAGCGGAGGGCGGGGGCGTAGCAATCAGCCCCAGCATTTT	CASGGRGRSNQPQHF
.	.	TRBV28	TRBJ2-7	TGTGCCAGCGAGGGCAGTTCCTACGAGCAGTACTTC	CASEGSSYEQYF
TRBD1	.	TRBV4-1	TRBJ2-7	TGCGCCAGCAGCCAATCGACAGGGGGCAATCATGAGCAGTACTTC	CASSQSTGGNHEQYF
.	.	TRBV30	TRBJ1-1	TGTGCCTGGACGGTTGGCAGGGAAGCTTTCTTT	CAWTVGREAFF
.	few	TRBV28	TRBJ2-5	TGTGCCACCGCGACACGTCAAGAGACCCAGTACTTC	CATATRQETQYF
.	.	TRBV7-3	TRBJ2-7	TGTGCCAGCAGCTTAAAAAGATCCTACGAGCAGTACTTC	CASSLKRSYEQYF
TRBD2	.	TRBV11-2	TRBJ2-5	TGTGCCAGCAGCTTGCCTAGCGGTGCGACCCAGTACTTC	CASSLPSGATQYF
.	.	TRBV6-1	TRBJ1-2	TGTGCCAGCAGTGTCGGGTCAGGGGAGAGTTTTTATGGCTACACCTTC	CASSVGSGESFYGYTF
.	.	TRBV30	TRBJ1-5	TGTGCCTGGAGTGCGGGACAACAGGGCAGTCTCAATCAGCCCCAGCATTTT	CAWSAGQQGSLNQPQHF
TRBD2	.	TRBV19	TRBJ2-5	TGTGCCAGTAGATCTCTAGCGGGAGGGCCAAAAGAGACCCAGTACTTC	CASRSLAGGPKETQYF
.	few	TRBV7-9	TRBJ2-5	TGTGCTAGCAGCCCTGGCGGGACCCAGTACTTC	CASSPGGTQYF
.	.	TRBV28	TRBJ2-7	TGTGCCAGCAGTTCGGACAGCTACGAGCAGTACTTC	CASSSDSYEQYF
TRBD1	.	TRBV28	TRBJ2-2	TGTGCCAGCAGCCCAACAGGGGGCGTACGGATACTGTTTTTT	CASSPTGGVRILFF
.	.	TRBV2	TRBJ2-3	TGTGCCAGCAGCTCCAATCGCGCTGCGCAGTATTTT	CASSSNRAAQYF
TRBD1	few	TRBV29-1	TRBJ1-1	TGCAGCGTTGCCCCAGGGGGGGCAAACACTGAAGCTTTCTTT	CSVAPGGANTEAFF
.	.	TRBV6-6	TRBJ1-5	TGTGCCAGCAGTTACTCCAGAAATAGCAATCAGCCCCAGCATTTT	CASSYSRNSNQPQHF
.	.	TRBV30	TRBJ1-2	TGTGCCTGGAGTGTACAAAAGGGCTGGTATGGCTACACCTTC	CAWSVQKGWYGYTF
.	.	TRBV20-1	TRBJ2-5	TGCAGTGCTTTGGACTATTCGACCCAGTACTTC	CSALDYSTQYF
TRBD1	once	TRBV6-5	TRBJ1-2	TGTGCCAGCACTCCAGGGGGGACAGCCTATGGCTACACCTTC	CASTPGGTAYGYTF
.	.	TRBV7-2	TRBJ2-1	TGTGCCAGCAGCTCCTATTGGGGCGTTGAGCAGTTCTTC	CASSSYWGVEQFF
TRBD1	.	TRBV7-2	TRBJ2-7	TGTGCCAGCAGCTTAGTGGGGGACAGGGTGTACGAGCAGTACTTC	CASSLVGDRVYEQYF
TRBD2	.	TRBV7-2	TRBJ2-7	TGTGCCAGCAGCGCCAGAGCGGGAGGGCCCTACGAGCAGTACTTC	CASSARAGGPYEQYF
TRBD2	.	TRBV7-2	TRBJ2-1	TGTGCCAGCAGCTTAGCGGGAGGGGCATACAATGAGCAGTTCTTC	CASSLAGGAYNEQFF
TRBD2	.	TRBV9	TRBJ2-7	TGTGCCAGCAGCCCCACACGGGGCGCGGGAGTTTACGAGCAGTACTTC	CASSPTRGAGVYEQYF
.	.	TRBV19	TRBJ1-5	TGTGCCAGTAGTTTCGGCAGAACGGATCAGCCCCAGCATTTT	CASSFGRTDQPQHF
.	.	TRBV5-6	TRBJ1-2	TGTGCCAGCAGCTTGGCCAATGGGGTTGACTATGGCTACACCTTC	CASSLANGVDYGYTF
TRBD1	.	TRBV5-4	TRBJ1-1	TGTGCCAGCAGCTTGACAGGGGGTATGAACACTGAAGCTTTCTTT	CASSLTGGMNTEAFF
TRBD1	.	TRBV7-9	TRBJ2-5	TGTGCCAGCAGCGCACAGGGGGCAAAGACCCAGTACTTC	CASSAQGAKTQYF
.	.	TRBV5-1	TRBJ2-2	TGCGCCAGCAGCTTGGAGCAGAGGCCCGGGGAGCTGTTTTTT	CASSLEQRPGELFF
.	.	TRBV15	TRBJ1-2	TGTGCCACCAGCAGAACGGAGGGACGGACGAAGGTGCTCTATGGCTACACCTTC	CATSRTEGRTKVLYGYTF
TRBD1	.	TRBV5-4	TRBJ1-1	TGTGCCAGCAGCTTGGACAGGGGGCTAGGCACTGAAGCTTTCTTT	CASSLDRGLGTEAFF
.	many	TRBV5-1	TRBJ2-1	TGCGCCAGCAGCTATCAGGGCTATGAGCAGTTCTTC	CASSYQGYEQFF
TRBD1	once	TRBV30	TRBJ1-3	TGTGCCTGGAGGGGGGACAGCGAAAACACCATATATTTT	CAWRGDSENTIYF
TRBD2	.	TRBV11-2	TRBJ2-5	TGTGCCAGCAGCCGCCAAGCGGGAGTAGAGACCCAGTACTTC	CASSRQAGVETQYF
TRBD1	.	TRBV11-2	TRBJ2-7	TGTGCCAGCAGCTCAAGGACAGGGCCCTACGAGCAGTACTTC	CASSSRTGPYEQYF
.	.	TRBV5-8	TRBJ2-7	TGTGCCAGCAGCTTGAACAGCTACGAGCAGTACTTC	CASSLNSYEQYF
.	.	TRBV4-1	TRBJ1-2	TGCGCCAGCAGCCAAGCTGGGGGGTTTGGTAACTATGGCTACACCTTC	CASSQAGGFGNYGYTF
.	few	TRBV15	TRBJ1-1	TGTGCCACCAGCAGAGACCGCAAGGATAACACTGAAGCTTTCTTT	CATSRDRKDNTEAFF
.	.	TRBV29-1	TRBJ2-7	TGCAGCGTGACCCAGACAGGATCCCCTGGCGAGCAGTACTTC	CSVTQTGSPGEQYF
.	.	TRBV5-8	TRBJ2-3	TGTGCCAGCAATCAGCGGGTCCGTAGCACAGATACGCAGTATTTT	CASNQRVRSTDTQYF
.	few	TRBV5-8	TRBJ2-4	TGTGCCAGCAGCTTGAAAGTTATACTAGCCAAAAACATTCAGTACTTC	CASSLKVILAKNIQYF
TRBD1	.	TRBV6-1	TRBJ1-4	TGTGCCAGCAGTGAATACACAGGGGGAAATGAAAAACTGTTTTTT	CASSEYTGGNEKLFF
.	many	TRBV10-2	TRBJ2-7	TGCGCCAGCAGGGGGATCCTCGACGAGCAGTACTTC	CASRGILDEQYF
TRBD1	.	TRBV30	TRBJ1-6	TGTGCCTGGAGCGCAGACAGGGGGGATTCACCCCTCCACTTT	CAWSADRGDSPLHF
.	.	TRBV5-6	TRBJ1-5	TGTGCCAGCAGCTTGGCAGGCCGGGGAGGGGACCAGCCCCAGCATTTT	CASSLAGRGGDQPQHF
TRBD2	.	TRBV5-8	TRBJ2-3	TGTGCCAGCAGCTTGGACCGGGGGGTTACGCAGTATTTT	CASSLDRGVTQYF
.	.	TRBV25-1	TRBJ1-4	TGTGCCAGCAGCTCAGGCAGGGCGGGCGAAAAACTGTTTTTT	CASSSGRAGEKLFF
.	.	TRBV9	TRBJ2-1	TGTGCCAGCAGCGTTCAGGGGGGCTCCTACAATGAGCAGTTCTTC	CASSVQGGSYNEQFF